The 19 T cell receptor beta chains in this list originate from one sample, sequenced in a study of cytomegalovirus exposure and HLA in healthy donors. Primers: 60 Vbeta forward and 13 Jbeta reverse. The protocol was immunoSEQ multiplex PCR, while the TCRdb copy is restricted to in-frame clones and leaves out a portion. Of hundreds of thousands of clones listed, about 85% are singletons. The sequencing sample was made of PBMCs. These TCRs come from a girl aged 2 to 9 in good health and CMV-seronegative.

The V and J genes are TRBV6-1 and TRBJ2-3; 9 bases agree with TRBD2. The germline V gene encodes CDR1 MNHNS and CDR2 SASEGT. The CDR3 length is 16 residues. J gave up 2 bases and V 3 bases, and 6 bases lay outside the gene matches. The CDR3 spells CASSEIIAGATDTQYF. For the CDR3, the DNA is TGTGCCAGCAGTGAGATAATAGCGGGGGCCACAGATACGCAGTATTTT.

V and J are TRBV11-1 and TRBJ1-2; D is undetermined. The V end was cut by 5 bases, the J end by 2 bases, with 12 bases between. The CDR3 spans 14 residues. Germline CDR1 SGHAT, CDR2 FQDESV (reference sequence). The CDR3 loop reads CASSADTHNYGYTF. In DNA, the CDR3 is TGTGCCAGCAGCGCCGACACGCACAACTATGGCTACACCTTC. Complete variable domain (other parts from reference TRBV11-1 and TRBJ1-2): EAEVAQSPRYKITEKSQAVAFWCDPISGHATLYWYRQILGQGPELLVQFQDESVVDDSQLPKDRFSAERLKGVDSTLKIQPAELGDSAMYLCASSADTHNYGYTFGSGTRLTVV.

The chain employs TRBV10-3 and TRBJ1-4; no firm D call. Per germline, CDR1 ENHRY and CDR2 SYGVKD. The CDR3 runs 12 residues. The V end was cut by 0 bases, the J end by 8 bases, with 4 bases between. The CDR3 loop is CAISESREKLFF. The CDR3 DNA is TGTGCCATCAGTGAGTCGAGAGAAAAACTGTTTTTT.

The V call is TRBV7-8, the J call TRBJ1-2; TRBD1 aligns across 7 bases. With V trimmed by 1 base and J by 5 bases, 4 bases remained unmatched. Per the germline V gene, CDR1 is SGHVS and CDR2 is FQNEAQ. The CDR3 consists of 14 residues. The CDR3 DNA reads TGTGCCAGCAGCTTAGGGGGACAGAATTATGGCTACACCTTC. Its protein is CASSLGGQNYGYTF.

The chain employs TRBV30 and TRBJ1-5; a weak D match, TRBD1 (5 bases). Trimming stripped 1 base from V and 5 bases from J, with 15 bases between. This CDR3 comprises 15 residues. CDR1 and CDR2 from the germline V gene are GTSNPN and SVGIG (reference sequence). The CDR3 loop is CAWSATHGAYQPQHF. In nucleotides, the CDR3 is TGTGCCTGGAGTGCTACTCATGGGGCCTATCAGCCCCAGCATTTT.

Notes on this clone: One junction end does not reproduce the germline sequence, and a read error may be involved. The chain employs TRBV2 and TRBJ2-7, with 8 bases lining up with TRBD1. CDR3 length equals 14 residues. Germline V lookup: CDR1 SNHLY, CDR2 FYNNEI. This CDR3 is CVSRGDRIVYEQYF. The CDR3 DNA follows: TGTGTCAGCAGGGGGGACAGGATCGTCTACGAGCAGTACTTC.

The V call is TRBV6-6, the J call TRBJ2-5; TRBD2 matches 8 bases. The J call could be wrong; TRBJ2-7 is a better fit for the DNA end. Germline V lookup: CDR1 MNHNY, CDR2 SVGAGI (reference sequence). The CDR3 has 16 amino acids. The CDR3 reads CASSYMVAGTSYEQYF. DNA of the CDR3: TGTGCCAGCAGTTACATGGTAGCGGGGACCTCCTACGAGCAGTACTTC.

The V and J genes are TRBV14 and TRBJ1-1, with D maybe TRBD1 (5 bases). V was pared by 6 bases and J by 0 bases, with 14 bases between. The V gene's germline CDR1 is SGHDN and CDR2 FVKESK. This CDR3 contains 15 residues. As DNA, the CDR3 is TGTGCCAGCAGTTCGCCGCGGGGGGTGAACACTGAAGCTTTCTTT. It translates to CASSSPRGVNTEAFF.

This chain connects TRBV6-5 to TRBJ2-3, with 8 bases identical to TRBD1. Germline CDR1 and CDR2: MNHEY and SVGAGI. This CDR3 is built from 15 residues. The J segment lost 3 bases and the V segment lost 2 bases, leaving 4 bases of the junction unmatched. The CDR3 reads CASSYAGQGTDTQYF. The DNA for the CDR3 is TGTGCCAGCAGTTACGCCGGACAGGGTACAGATACGCAGTATTTT.

The chain couples TRBV7-9 to TRBJ1-1; 8 bases match TRBD1. Germline CDR1 reads SEHNR; CDR2 reads FQNEAQ (reference sequence). The CDR3 has 15 residues. V gave up 4 bases and J gave up 1 base; unmatched junction bases: 5. The CDR3 coding sequence is TGTGCCAGCAGCTCAAACAGGGGGTCGAACACTGAAGCTTTCTTT. It yields the protein CASSSNRGSNTEAFF.

This sequence joins TRBV27 and TRBJ1-1; D is ambiguous. Trimming took 8 bases from V and 6 from J, leaving 19 bases between them. CDR3 size: 14 residues. Germline loops: CDR1 MNHEY, CDR2 SMNVEV (reference sequence). The CDR3 sequence is CASLPSGYKAEAFF. The CDR3 DNA reads TGTGCCAGCCTTCCTTCCGGGTACAAGGCTGAAGCTTTCTTT.

Only a few counts were recorded for this clone. The gene calls are TRBV6-6 and TRBJ2-7, with 7 bases that match TRBD2. Unmatched junction bases numbered 8, after V lost 0 bases and J lost 6 bases. The CDR3 extends over 15 amino acids. CDR1 and CDR2 (germline): MNHNY, SVGAGI (reference sequence). CDR3 sequence reads: CASSYSKGLPTEQYF. CDR3 nucleotide sequence: TGTGCCAGCAGTTACTCGAAGGGACTACCTACCGAGCAGTACTTC.

The V call is TRBV5-6, the J call TRBJ2-5; TRBD1 aligns across 7 bases. The CDR3 runs to 14 residues. Germline trimming cut 4 bases from V and 7 bases from J; bases unmatched to any gene: 10. CDR1 is SGHDT and CDR2 is YYEEEE in the germline V gene. The CDR3, as DNA: TGTGCCAGCAGCACCCTCCGGACAGGATGGACCCAGTACTTC. It codes for CASSTLRTGWTQYF. The entire variable domain, with the rest obtained from reference TRBV5-6 and TRBJ2-5, is as follows: DAGVTQSPTHLIKTRGQQVTLRCSPKSGHDTVSWYQQALGQGPQFIFQYYEEEERQRGNFPDRFSGHQFPNYSSELNVNALLLGDSALYLCASSTLRTGWTQYFGPGTRLLVL.

This clone was seen a handful of times. The CDR3 protein is CASSLEGYEQYF. The CDR3 DNA follows: TGCGCCAGCAGCTTGGAGGGGTACGAGCAGTACTTC. The chain recombines TRBV5-1 with TRBJ2-7; maybe TRBD1 (5 bases). The CDR3 spans 12 residues. The V and J ends lost 0 bases and 4 bases respectively, with 5 bases between them. The V gene's germline CDR1 is SGHRS and CDR2 YFSETQ.

This clone was detected once. The rearrangement uses TRBV6-1 and TRBJ1-6, with unresolved D. Per germline, CDR1 MNHNS and CDR2 SASEGT. Trimming removed 2 bases from V and 5 bases from J, with 13 bases in between. The CDR3 runs 16 residues. CDR3 residues: CASSEHGLGDNSPLHF. The CDR3 nucleotides read TGTGCCAGCAGTGAACACGGCCTCGGAGATAATTCACCCCTCCACTTT.

The gene calls are TRBV5-4 and TRBJ2-3, with D perhaps TRBD2 (5 bases). Germline assignment: CDR1 SGHNT and CDR2 YYREEE (reference sequence). Trimming left V 1 base short and J 3 bases short, with 15 bases between. The CDR3 is made up of 16 amino acids. DNA of the CDR3: TGTGCCAGCAGCTTGAGTCGCGGGCTCGGGACAGATACGCAGTATTTT. Translating gives CASSLSRGLGTDTQYF.

This clone has just one count. The chain combines TRBV5-1 with TRBJ1-2; 7 bases fit TRBD1. Germline CDR1 reads SGHRS; CDR2 reads YFSETQ. The CDR3 extends over 19 amino acids. The junction had 14 bases not matched to a gene; V was cut back by 0 bases and J by 0 bases. CDR3 coding DNA: TGCGCCAGCAGCTTGGTTGGTGGGAGAGGGGGCGTCACTAACTATGGCTACACCTTC. Protein sequence: CASSLVGGRGGVTNYGYTF.

The chain employs TRBV5-4 and TRBJ1-2; D possibly corresponds to TRBD1 (6 bases). CDR1 and CDR2 (germline): SGHNT, YYREEE (reference sequence). V lost 1 base and J lost 5, with 12 bases in between. The CDR3 sequence is 14 residues long. In nucleotides, the CDR3 is TGTGCCAGCAGCTTGCAGGGGCCGATTTATGGCTACACCTTC. It translates to CASSLQGPIYGYTF.

The chain carries TRBV4-1 and TRBJ1-2, with TRBD1 identical over 7 bases. V was clipped by 1 base and J by 4 bases; unmatched bases: 3. CDR3 size: 14 residues. Germline V gene sequence: CDR1 MGHRA, CDR2 YSYEKL. Here the CDR3 DNA reads TGCGCCAGCAGCCAAGGACAGGGCGGCTATGGCTACACCTTC. It yields the protein CASSQGQGGYGYTF.